This passage covers 10 T cell receptor beta chains from one sample sequenced in a study of PD-L1 blockade in urothelial cancer. Time point described: pretreatment peripheral blood. Clones were sequenced by immunoSEQ multiplex PCR, and TCRdb holds only the in-frame ones, with some missing. The sample lists around 50,000 clones; 84% were seen once. The sample here was PBMCs, taken around atezolizumab (anti-PD-L1) treatment. The source of these receptors is a man between 45 and 60 years old with urothelial cancer.

A single count supports this clone. The genes are TRBV19 and TRBJ2-3; TRBD2 aligns across 7 bases. The V gene's germline CDR1 is LNHDA and CDR2 SQIVND (reference sequence). The CDR3 loop spans 16 amino acids. Germline trimming cut 5 bases from V and 0 bases from J; bases unmatched to any gene: 8. The CDR3: CASSGRLAESTDTQYF. The CDR3 DNA sequence: TGTGCCAGTAGTGGACGGCTAGCGGAGAGCACAGATACGCAGTATTTT.

The sample holds one count of this clone. The chain recombines TRBV28 with TRBJ2-3; 10 bases match TRBD2. J lost 2 bases, V lost 5 bases, and 13 bases had no gene match. Looked up from germline, CDR1 is MDHEN and CDR2 is SYDVKM. CDR3 length equals 18 residues. CDR3 bases: TGTGCCAGCAGTGAACCCTGGTATAGCGGGAGGAACACAGATACGCAGTATTTT. This sequence encodes CASSEPWYSGRNTDTQYF. Complete variable domain (other parts from reference TRBV28 and TRBJ2-3): DVKVTQSSRYLVKRTGEKVFLECVQDMDHENMFWYRQDPGLGLRLIYFSYDVKMKEKGDIPEGYSVSREKKERFSLILESASTNQTSMYLCASSEPWYSGRNTDTQYFGPGTRLTVL.

The V gene is TRBV6-6, the J gene TRBJ2-1; TRBD2 matches at 7 bases. The CDR3 consists of 15 residues. Unmatched junction bases numbered 11, after V lost 7 bases and J lost 5 bases. Germline CDR1 and CDR2: MNHNY and SVGAGI (reference sequence). CDR3 bases: TGTGCCAGCAAAGGCGGGGGACCCCCTAACAATGAGCAGTTCTTC. Its protein product is CASKGGGPPNNEQFF.

The chain uses TRBV5-1 and TRBJ2-7; 8 nucleotides line up with TRBD2. J was trimmed by 5 bases and V by 4 bases; bases with no gene match: 11. Germline V CDR1 and CDR2: SGHRS, YFSETQ. The CDR3 runs to 15 residues. This chain's CDR3 is CASSPGPAGEDEQYF. For the CDR3, the DNA is TGCGCCAGCAGCCCTGGCCCAGCGGGAGAGGACGAGCAGTACTTC.

The chain employs TRBV28 and TRBJ2-1; 7 nucleotides agree with TRBD1. The germline V gene has CDR1 MDHEN and CDR2 SYDVKM. The V gene end was trimmed by 6 bases and the J gene end by 0 bases; junction bases not matched to a gene: 8. This CDR3 is built from 16 residues. CDR3 coding DNA: TGTGCCAGCAGCTCGGGACAGACCCTCTCCTACAATGAGCAGTTCTTC. Translating it yields CASSSGQTLSYNEQFF.

This chain joins TRBV27 and TRBJ1-1, with D uncertain. V lost 0 bases and J 1 base, leaving 3 bases between the germline ends. Looked up from germline, CDR1 is MNHEY and CDR2 is SMNVEV (reference sequence). CDR3 length: 13 residues. This CDR3 reads CASSLSRNTEAFF. CDR3 nucleotides: TGTGCCAGCAGTTTATCCAGGAACACTGAAGCTTTCTTT.

This clone rates as medium-sized. This chain links TRBV18 with TRBJ2-1; 8 bases agree with TRBD1. V lost 0 bases to trimming and J lost 6 bases; unmatched junction nucleotides: 7. CDR1 and CDR2 (germline): KGHSH, LQKENI. The CDR3 covers 16 residues. The CDR3 DNA sequence: TGTGCCAGCTCACCACCCCTCCAGGGGGCCCCCAATGAGCAGTTCTTC. Amino acid sequence: CASSPPLQGAPNEQFF.

J is TRBJ1-2 and V is TRBV5-4, with D perhaps matching TRBD1 (6 bases). The length of the CDR3 is 14 residues. V dropped 4 bases and J dropped 6 bases, with 16 bases sitting between them. Per germline, CDR1 SGHNT and CDR2 YYREEE (reference sequence). The CDR3: CASSTTGYSDGYTF. The CDR3 DNA sequence: TGTGCCAGCAGCACTACAGGGTATTCGGATGGCTACACCTTC.

A few counts support this clone. The gene calls are TRBV5-1 and TRBJ2-1; the match to TRBD1 covers 8 bases. Germline V gives CDR1 SGHRS, CDR2 YFSETQ. V gave up 3 bases and J gave up 9 bases; unmatched junction bases: 2. This CDR3 comprises 12 residues. CDR3 region: CASSSRGPEQFF. CDR3 nucleotides: TGCGCCAGCAGCTCCAGGGGGCCTGAGCAGTTCTTC.

The rearrangement links TRBV5-1 to TRBJ2-1, with a weak D call TRBD2 (6 bases). V gave up 0 bases and J gave up 4 bases, with 11 bases separating them. The CDR3 has 15 residues. Germline V gives CDR1 SGHRS, CDR2 YFSETQ. Here the CDR3 reads CASSLDGSRYNEQFF. CDR3 coding DNA: TGCGCCAGCAGCTTGGACGGGAGTAGGTACAATGAGCAGTTCTTC.